This TCR beta chain was found in a study of T-cell reconstitution after alpha-beta-depleted transplantation in children. Regarding the study as a whole: Several hundred expanded graft clones reportedly gave rise to the alpha-beta T cells present about two months after transplant. After transplant, high TCRbeta diversity at day 60 in some patients arose from surviving recipient T cells and thymic progenitors. Newly produced T cells mostly accounted for T-cell counts and diversity one year post-transplant.

This clonotype was observed at least ten times. Its antigen is not identified. Unique molecular identifiers were used in preparing the TCRbeta library. TCRdb ran MiXCR on the PCR reads and lists one entry per CDR3 protein. The sample lists fewer than 1 million distinct CDR3 sequences; around 17% were seen once. This specimen was PBMCs, mostly from graft donor cells, taken 360 days after TCRalphabeta/CD19-depleted stem cell transplant. This receptor was identified in a male patient between 10 and 17 years old who had a stem cell transplant for acute lymphoblastic leukemia, so the T cells may come from the graft donor.

CDR3 DNA sequence: TGTGCAAGCGGCCGCTCCTACGAGCAGTACTTC. This codes for CASGRSYEQYF. The rearrangement joins TRBV12-3 or TRBV12-4 to TRBJ2-7; TRBD2 is a possible D gene (5 bases). The CDR3 is made up of 11 amino acids.